This T cell receptor beta chain emerged from a study of T cell responses to AZD1222 COVID-19 vaccine. Whole-study results and caveats: Spike was spanned by vaccine-associated CD4 TCRs, which were dominant at 160-218 and 743-854.

This clone has only one observation. Its matching antigen is unknown. This CDR3 has 15 amino acids. V lost 5 bases and J lost 6; bases outside the gene matches: 6. Germline V gene data show CDR1 as MNHEY and CDR2 as SVGEGT. Assay: immunoSEQ multiplex PCR; the TCRdb copy retains only in-frame clones and omits some. The table records about 100,000 clones, 87% of them present only once. This TCR came from an adult who received the AZD1222 COVID-19 vaccine. The material sequenced was peripheral blood, taken 28 days after the second AZD1222 dose. The rearrangement uses TRBV6-2 or TRBV6-3 and TRBJ2-7; TRBD2 aligns across 14 bases. In nucleotides, the CDR3 is TGTGCCAGCAGTGGGGGACTAGCGGGGGTGGCCGAGCAGTACTTC. The encoded protein is CASSGGLAGVAEQYF.